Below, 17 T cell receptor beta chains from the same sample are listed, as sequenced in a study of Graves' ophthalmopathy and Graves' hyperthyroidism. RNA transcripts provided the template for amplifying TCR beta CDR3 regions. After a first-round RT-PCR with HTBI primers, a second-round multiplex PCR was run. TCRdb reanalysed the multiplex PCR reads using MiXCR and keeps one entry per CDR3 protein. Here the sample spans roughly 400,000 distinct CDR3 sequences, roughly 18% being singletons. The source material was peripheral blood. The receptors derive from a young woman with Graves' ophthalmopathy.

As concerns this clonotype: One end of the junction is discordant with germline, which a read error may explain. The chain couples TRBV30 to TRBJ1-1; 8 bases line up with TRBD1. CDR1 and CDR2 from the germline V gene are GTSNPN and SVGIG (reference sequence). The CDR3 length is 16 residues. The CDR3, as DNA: TGTGCCTGGAGTCCCAGGGGGCGGATCCGAGGCACTGAGGCTTTCTTT. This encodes CAWSPRGRIRGTEAFF.

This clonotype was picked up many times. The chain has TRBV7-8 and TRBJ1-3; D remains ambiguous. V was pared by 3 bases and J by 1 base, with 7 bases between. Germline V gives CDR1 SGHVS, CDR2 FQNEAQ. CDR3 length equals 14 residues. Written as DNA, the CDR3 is TGTGCCAGCAGCTTGCGTAATTCTGGAAACACCATATATTTT. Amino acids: CASSLRNSGNTIYF.

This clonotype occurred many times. Here the CDR3 reads CASSYSEPGPLISYEQYF. CDR3 bases: TGTGCCAGCAGTTACTCGGAGCCAGGGCCCCTTATTTCCTACGAGCAGTACTTC. The rearrangement links TRBV6-2 or TRBV6-3 to TRBJ2-7; maybe TRBD1 (5 bases). CDR3 length: 18 amino acids. V was trimmed by 0 bases and J by 1 base, leaving 19 bases between them. The germline gives CDR1 MNHEY, CDR2 SVGEGT.

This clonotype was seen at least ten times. The chain's CDR3 is CASSSQGAKETQYF. The CDR3 DNA reads TGTGCCAGCAGCTCACAAGGAGCAAAGGAGACCCAGTACTTC. The chain joins TRBV7-3 to TRBJ2-5, with D uncertain. This CDR3 contains 14 residues. V was cut by 4 bases and J by 5 bases, with 14 bases left in between. Germline V lookup: CDR1 SGHTA, CDR2 FQGTGA.

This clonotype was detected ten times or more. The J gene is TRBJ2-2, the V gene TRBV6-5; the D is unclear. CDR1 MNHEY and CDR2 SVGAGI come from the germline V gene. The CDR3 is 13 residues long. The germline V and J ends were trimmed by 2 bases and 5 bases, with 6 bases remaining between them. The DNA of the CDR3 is TGTGCCAGCAGTTACGAAGTGACCGGGGAGCTGTTTTTT. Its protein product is CASSYEVTGELFF.

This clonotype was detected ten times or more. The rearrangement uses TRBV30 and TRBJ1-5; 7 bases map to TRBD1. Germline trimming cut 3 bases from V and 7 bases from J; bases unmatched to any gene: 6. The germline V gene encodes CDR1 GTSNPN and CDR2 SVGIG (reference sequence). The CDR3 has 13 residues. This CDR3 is CAWSRQGGQPQHF. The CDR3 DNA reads TGTGCCTGGAGCAGACAGGGCGGGCAGCCCCAGCATTTT.

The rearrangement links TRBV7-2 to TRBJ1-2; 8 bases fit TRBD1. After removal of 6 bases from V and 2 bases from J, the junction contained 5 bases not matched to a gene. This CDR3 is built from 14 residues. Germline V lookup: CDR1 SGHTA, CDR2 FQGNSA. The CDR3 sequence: CASRNRGTNYGYTF. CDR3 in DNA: TGTGCCAGCAGGAACAGGGGGACCAACTATGGCTACACCTTC.

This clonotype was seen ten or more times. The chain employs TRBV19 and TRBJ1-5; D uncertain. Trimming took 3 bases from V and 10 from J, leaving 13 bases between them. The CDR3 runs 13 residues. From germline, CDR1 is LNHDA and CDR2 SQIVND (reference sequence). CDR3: CASSIGPNKPQHF. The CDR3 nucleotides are TGTGCCAGTAGTATCGGACCCAATAAACCCCAGCATTTT.

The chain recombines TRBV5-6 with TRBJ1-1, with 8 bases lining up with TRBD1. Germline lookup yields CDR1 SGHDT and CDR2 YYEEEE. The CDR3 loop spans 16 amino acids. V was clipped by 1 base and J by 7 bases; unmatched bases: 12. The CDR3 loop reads CASSLPFWTGNVEAFF. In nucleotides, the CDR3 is TGTGCCAGCAGCTTGCCGTTTTGGACAGGGAATGTTGAAGCTTTCTTT.

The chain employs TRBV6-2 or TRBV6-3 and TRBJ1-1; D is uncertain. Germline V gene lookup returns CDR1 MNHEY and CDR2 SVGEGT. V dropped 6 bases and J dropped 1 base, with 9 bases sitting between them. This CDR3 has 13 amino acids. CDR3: CASSLKENTEAFF. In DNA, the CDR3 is TGTGCCAGCAGCTTGAAAGAGAACACTGAAGCTTTCTTT.

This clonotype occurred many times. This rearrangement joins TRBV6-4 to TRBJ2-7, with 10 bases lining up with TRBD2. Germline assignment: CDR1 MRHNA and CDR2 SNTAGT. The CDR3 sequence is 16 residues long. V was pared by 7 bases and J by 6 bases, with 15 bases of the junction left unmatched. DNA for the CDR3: TGTGCCAGCAACCCTCTGAGCGGGAGGGAGGGTGTCGAGCAGTACTTC. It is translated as CASNPLSGREGVEQYF.

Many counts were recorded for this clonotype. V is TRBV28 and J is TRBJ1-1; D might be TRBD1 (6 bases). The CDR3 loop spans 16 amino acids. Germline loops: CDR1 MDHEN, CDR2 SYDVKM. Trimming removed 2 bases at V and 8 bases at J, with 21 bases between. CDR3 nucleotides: TGTGCCAGCAGTTTACACACAGGGTTGAGCAATAAGGAAGCTTTCTTT. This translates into CASSLHTGLSNKEAFF.

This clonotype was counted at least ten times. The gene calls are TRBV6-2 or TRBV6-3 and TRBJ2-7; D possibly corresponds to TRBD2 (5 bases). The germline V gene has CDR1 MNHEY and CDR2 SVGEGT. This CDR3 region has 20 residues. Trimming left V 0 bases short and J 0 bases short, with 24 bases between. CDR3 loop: CASSYSTGGSRNLFSYEQYF. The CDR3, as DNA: TGTGCCAGCAGTTACTCGACCGGCGGGTCCCGTAACCTTTTCTCCTACGAGCAGTACTTC.

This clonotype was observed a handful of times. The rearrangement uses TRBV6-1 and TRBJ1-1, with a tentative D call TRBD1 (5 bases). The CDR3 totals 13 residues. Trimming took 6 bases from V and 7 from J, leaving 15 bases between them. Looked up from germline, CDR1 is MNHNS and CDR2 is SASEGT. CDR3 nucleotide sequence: TGTGCCAGCAGACCCGGGACGGAAAGTGAAGCTTTCTTT. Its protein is CASRPGTESEAFF.

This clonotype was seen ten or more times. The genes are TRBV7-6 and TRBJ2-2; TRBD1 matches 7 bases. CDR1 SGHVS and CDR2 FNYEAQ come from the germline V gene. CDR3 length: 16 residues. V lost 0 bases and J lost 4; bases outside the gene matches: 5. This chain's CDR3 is CASSLAGGDGTGELFF. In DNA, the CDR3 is TGTGCCAGCAGCTTAGCAGGGGGCGATGGCACCGGGGAGCTGTTTTTT.

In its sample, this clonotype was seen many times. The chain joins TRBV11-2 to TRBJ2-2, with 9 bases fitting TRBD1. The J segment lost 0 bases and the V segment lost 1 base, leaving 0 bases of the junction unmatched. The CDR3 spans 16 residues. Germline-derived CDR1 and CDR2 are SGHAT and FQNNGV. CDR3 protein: CASSLGDRANTGELFF. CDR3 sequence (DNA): TGTGCCAGCAGCTTAGGGGACAGGGCGAACACCGGGGAGCTGTTTTTT.

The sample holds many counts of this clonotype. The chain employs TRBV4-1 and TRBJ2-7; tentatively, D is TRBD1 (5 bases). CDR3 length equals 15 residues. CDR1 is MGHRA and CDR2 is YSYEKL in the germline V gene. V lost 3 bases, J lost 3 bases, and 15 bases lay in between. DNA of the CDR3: TGCGCCAGCAGCCATCCCCCAGGGCAGGTCTACGAGCAGTACTTC. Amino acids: CASSHPPGQVYEQYF.